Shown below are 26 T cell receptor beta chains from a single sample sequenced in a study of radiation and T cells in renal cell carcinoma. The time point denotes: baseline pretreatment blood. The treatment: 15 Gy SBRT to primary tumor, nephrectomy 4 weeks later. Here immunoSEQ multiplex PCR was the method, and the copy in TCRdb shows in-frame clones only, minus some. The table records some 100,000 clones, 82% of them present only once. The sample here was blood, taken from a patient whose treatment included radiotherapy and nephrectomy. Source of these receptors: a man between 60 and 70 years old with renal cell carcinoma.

The CDR3 protein is CATGERSTQYF. CDR3 bases: TGTGCCACGGGAGAAAGGTCGACCCAGTACTTC. This rearrangement joins TRBV10-3 to TRBJ2-5, with D perhaps matching TRBD2 (6 bases). Per germline, CDR1 ENHRY and CDR2 SYGVKD. The CDR3 is made up of 11 amino acids. V gave up 10 bases and J gave up 7 bases, with 13 bases separating them.

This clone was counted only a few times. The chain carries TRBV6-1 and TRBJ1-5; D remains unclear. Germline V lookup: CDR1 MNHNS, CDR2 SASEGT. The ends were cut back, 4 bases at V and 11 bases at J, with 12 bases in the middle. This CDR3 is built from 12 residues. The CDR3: CASSGLARAQHF. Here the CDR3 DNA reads TGTGCCAGCAGTGGGCTAGCGAGAGCCCAGCATTTT.

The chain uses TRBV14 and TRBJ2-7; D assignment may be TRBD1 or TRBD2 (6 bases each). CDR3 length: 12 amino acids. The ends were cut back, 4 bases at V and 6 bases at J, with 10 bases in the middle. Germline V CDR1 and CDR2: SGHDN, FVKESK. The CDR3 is CASSLEGGEQYF. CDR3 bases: TGTGCCAGCAGCCTAGAGGGGGGCGAGCAGTACTTC.

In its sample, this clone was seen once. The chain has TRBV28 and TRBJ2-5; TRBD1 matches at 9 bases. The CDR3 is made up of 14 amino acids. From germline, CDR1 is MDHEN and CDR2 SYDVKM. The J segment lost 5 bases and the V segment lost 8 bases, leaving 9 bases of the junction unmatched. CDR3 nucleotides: TGTGCCAGCCGGACCCGGACAGGGGTCGAGACCCAGTACTTC. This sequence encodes CASRTRTGVETQYF.

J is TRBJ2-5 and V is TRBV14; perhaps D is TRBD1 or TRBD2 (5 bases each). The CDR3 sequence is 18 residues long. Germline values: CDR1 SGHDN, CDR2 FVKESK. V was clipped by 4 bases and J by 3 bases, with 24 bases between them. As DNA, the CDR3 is TGTGCCAGCAGCCGATCGCGGTTGGGACCTGCGTTCGAAGAGACCCAGTACTTC. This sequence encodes CASSRSRLGPAFEETQYF.

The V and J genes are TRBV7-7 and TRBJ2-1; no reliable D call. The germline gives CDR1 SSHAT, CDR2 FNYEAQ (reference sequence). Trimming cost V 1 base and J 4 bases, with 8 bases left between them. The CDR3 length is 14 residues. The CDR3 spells CASSLGTTYNEQFF. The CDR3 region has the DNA TGTGCCAGCAGCTTAGGGACCACTTACAATGAGCAGTTCTTC.

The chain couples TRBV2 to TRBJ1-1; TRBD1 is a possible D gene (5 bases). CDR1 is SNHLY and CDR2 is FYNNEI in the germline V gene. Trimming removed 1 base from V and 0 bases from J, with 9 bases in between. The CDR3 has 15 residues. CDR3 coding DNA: TGTGCCAGCAGTGAAGAGACAGTTATGAACACTGAAGCTTTCTTT. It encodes CASSEETVMNTEAFF.

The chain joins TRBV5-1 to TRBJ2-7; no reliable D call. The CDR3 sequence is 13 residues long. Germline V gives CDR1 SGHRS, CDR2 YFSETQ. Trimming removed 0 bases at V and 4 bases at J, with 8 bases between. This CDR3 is CASSLVFGYEQYF. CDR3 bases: TGCGCCAGCAGCTTGGTATTTGGGTACGAGCAGTACTTC.

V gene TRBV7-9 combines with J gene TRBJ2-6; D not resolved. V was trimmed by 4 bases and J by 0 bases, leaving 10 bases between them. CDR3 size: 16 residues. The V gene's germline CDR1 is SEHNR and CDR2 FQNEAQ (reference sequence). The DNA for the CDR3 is TGTGCCAGCAGCTGGTATCCTGCCTCTGGGGCCAACGTCCTGACTTTC. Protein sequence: CASSWYPASGANVLTF.

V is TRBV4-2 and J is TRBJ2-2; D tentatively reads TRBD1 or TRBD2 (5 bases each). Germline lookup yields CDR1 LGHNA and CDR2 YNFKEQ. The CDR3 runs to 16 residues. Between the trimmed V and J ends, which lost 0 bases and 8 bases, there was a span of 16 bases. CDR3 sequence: CASSQEGTRVRGELFF. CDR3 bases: TGTGCCAGCAGCCAAGAGGGGACCCGGGTTCGGGGGGAGCTGTTTTTT.

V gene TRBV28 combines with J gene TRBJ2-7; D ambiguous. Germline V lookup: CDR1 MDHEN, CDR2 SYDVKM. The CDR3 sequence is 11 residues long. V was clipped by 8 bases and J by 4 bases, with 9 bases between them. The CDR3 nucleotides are TGTGCCAGCGCCCGGGCTTACGAGCAGTACTTC. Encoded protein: CASARAYEQYF.

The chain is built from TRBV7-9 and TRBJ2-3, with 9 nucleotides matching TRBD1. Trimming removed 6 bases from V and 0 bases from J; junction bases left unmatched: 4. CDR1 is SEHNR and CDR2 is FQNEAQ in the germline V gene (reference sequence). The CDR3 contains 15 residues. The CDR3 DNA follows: TGTGCCAGCAGAACCGGGACAGGGAGCACAGATACGCAGTATTTT. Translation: CASRTGTGSTDTQYF. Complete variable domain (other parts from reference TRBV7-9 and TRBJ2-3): DTGVSQNPRHKITKRGQNVTFRCDPISEHNRLYWYRQTLGQGPEFLTYFQNEAQLEKSRLLSDRFSAERPKGSFSTLEIQRTEQGDSAMYLCASRTGTGSTDTQYFGPGTRLTVL.

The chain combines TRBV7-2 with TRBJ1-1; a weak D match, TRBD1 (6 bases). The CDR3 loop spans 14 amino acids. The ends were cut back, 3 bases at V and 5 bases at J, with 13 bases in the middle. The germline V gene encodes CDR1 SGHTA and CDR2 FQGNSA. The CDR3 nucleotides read TGTGCCAGCAGCTTGGGGGGCGTAGGAACTGAAGCTTTCTTT. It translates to CASSLGGVGTEAFF. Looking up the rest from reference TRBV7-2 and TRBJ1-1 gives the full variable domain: GAGVSQSPSNKVTEKGKDVELRCDPISGHTALYWYRQSLGQGLEFLIYFQGNSAPDKSGLPSDRFSAERTGGSVSTLTIQRTQQEDSAVYLCASSLGGVGTEAFFGQGTRLTVV.

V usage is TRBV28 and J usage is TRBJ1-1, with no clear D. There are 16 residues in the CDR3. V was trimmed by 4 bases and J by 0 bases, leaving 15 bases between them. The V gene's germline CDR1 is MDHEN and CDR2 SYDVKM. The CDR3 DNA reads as TGTGCCAGCAGTTGGCAGGTGGGAAACTTGAACACTGAAGCTTTCTTT. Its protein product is CASSWQVGNLNTEAFF.

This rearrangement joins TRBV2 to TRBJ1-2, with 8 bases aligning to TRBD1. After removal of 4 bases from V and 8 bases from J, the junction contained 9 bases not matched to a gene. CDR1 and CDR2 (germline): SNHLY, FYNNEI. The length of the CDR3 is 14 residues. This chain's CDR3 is CASSAGQGLGGYTF. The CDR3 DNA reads TGTGCCAGCAGTGCCGGACAGGGATTAGGCGGCTACACCTTC.

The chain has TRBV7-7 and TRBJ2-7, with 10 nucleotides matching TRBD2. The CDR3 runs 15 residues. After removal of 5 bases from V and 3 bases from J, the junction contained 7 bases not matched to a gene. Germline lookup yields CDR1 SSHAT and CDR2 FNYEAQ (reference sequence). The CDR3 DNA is TGTGCCAGCAGCCCTAGCGGGAGTCCGATCTACGAGCAGTACTTC. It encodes CASSPSGSPIYEQYF.

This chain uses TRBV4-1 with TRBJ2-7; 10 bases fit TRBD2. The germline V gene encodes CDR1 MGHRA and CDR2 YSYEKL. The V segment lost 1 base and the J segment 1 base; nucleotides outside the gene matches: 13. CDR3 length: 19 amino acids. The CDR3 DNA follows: TGCGCCAGCAGCCAAGGGCGGGGGGGAGCTAGCGGGAGTTCCTACGAGCAGTACTTC. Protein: CASSQGRGGASGSSYEQYF.

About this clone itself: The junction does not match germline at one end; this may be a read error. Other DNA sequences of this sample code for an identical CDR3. The CDR3 loop reads CASRSSGGSYEQYF. The CDR3 coding sequence is TGCGCCAGCCGGAGTAGCGGGGGCTCCTACGAGCAATACTTC. The genes are TRBV10-2 and TRBJ2-7; 9 nucleotides match TRBD2. Germline-derived CDR1 and CDR2 are WSHSY and SAAADI. This CDR3 is built from 14 residues.

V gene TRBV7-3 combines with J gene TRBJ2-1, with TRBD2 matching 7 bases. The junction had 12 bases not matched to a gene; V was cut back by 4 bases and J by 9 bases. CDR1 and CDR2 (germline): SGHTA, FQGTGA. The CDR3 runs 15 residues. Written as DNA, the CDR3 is TGTGCCAGCAGCTCTCCCGTGGGAGGGAAGGCTGAGCAGTTCTTC. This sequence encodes CASSSPVGGKAEQFF.

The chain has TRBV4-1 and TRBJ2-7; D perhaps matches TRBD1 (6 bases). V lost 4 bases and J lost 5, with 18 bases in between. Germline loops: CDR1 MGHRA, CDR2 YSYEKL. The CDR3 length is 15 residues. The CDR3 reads CASSPIRGRGDEQYF. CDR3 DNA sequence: TGCGCCAGCAGCCCAATCAGGGGTAGGGGCGACGAGCAGTACTTC.

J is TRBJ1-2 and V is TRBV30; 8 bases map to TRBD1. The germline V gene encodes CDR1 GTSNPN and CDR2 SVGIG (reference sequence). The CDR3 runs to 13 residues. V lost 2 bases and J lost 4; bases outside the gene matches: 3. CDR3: CAWSRDRTYGYTF. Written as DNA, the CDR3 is TGTGCCTGGAGTCGGGACAGGACCTATGGCTACACCTTC.

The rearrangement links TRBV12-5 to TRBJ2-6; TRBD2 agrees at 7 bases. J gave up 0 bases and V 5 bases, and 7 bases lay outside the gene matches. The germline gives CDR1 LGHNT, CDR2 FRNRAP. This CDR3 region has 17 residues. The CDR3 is CASGAGDVSSGANVLTF. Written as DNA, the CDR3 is TGTGCTAGTGGTGCGGGGGACGTCAGCTCTGGGGCCAACGTCCTGACTTTC.

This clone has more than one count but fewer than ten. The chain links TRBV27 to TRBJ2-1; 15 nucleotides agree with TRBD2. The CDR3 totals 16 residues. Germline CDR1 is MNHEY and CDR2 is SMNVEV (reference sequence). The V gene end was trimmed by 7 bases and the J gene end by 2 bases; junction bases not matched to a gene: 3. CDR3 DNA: TGTGCCAGCACTGGGACTAGCGGGAGGACCTACAATGAGCAGTTCTTC. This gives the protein CASTGTSGRTYNEQFF.

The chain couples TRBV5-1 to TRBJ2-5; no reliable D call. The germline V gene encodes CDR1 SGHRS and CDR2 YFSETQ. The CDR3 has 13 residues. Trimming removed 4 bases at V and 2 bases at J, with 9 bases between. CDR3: CASSRSEQETQYF. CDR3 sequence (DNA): TGCGCCAGCAGCCGATCGGAGCAAGAGACCCAGTACTTC.

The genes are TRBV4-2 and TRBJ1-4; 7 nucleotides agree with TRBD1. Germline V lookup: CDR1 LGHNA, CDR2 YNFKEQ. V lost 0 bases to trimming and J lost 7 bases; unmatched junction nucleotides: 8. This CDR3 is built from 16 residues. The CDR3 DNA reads TGTGCCAGCAGCCAAGATGGAACAGGGGAGGGTGAAAAACTGTTTTTT. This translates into CASSQDGTGEGEKLFF.

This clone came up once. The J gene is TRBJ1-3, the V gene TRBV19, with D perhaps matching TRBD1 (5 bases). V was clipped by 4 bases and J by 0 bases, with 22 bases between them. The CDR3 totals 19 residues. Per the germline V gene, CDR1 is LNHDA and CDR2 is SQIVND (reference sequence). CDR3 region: CASSSREFTYDSSGNTIYF. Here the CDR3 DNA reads TGTGCCAGTAGTAGCAGGGAATTTACTTACGACTCCTCTGGAAACACCATATATTTT.